Following are 29 T cell receptor beta chains from one sample sequenced in a study of blood T cell repertoires in COVID-19. Profiling relied on immunoSEQ multiplex PCR, and the TCRdb table lists in-frame clones only, not all of them. The sample holds approximately 170,000 clones, roughly 93% seen once. Sequencing was carried out using peripheral blood. The receptors originated from an older woman with COVID-19, enrolled during active disease.

The chain links TRBV11-3 to TRBJ2-7; D is ambiguous. The CDR3 has 14 amino acids. Between the trimmed V and J ends, which lost 8 bases and 1 base, there was a span of 15 bases. Germline V lookup: CDR1 SGHNT, CDR2 YENEEA. CDR3 region: CASDLGRASYEQYF. Written as DNA, the CDR3 is TGTGCCAGCGATTTGGGCCGTGCTTCCTACGAGCAGTACTTC.

The chain couples TRBV7-8 to TRBJ1-1; D is ambiguous. V lost 2 bases to trimming and J lost 1 base, with 8 bases between them. CDR3 length: 14 amino acids. CDR1 and CDR2 (germline): SGHVS, FQNEAQ. CDR3 region: CASSLPTENTEAFF. In nucleotides, the CDR3 is TGTGCCAGCAGCTTACCTACAGAGAACACTGAAGCTTTCTTT.

This clone was detected only once. This sequence joins TRBV7-2 and TRBJ1-1; D might be TRBD1 (5 bases). This CDR3 region has 13 residues. The V gene lost 5 bases and the J gene lost 0 bases, with 7 bases spanning the gap. CDR1 is SGHTA and CDR2 is FQGNSA in the germline V gene. CDR3 coding DNA: TGTGCCAGCAGCCAGACAGTGAACACTGAAGCTTTCTTT. This translates into CASSQTVNTEAFF. Drawing the rest from reference TRBV7-2 and TRBJ1-1, the complete variable domain is GAGVSQSPSNKVTEKGKDVELRCDPISGHTALYWYRQSLGQGLEFLIYFQGNSAPDKSGLPSDRFSAERTGGSVSTLTIQRTQQEDSAVYLCASSQTVNTEAFFGQGTRLTVV.

This clone was detected only once. CDR3: CASSPGVLGSDTQYF. The CDR3 DNA reads TGTGCCAGCAGCCCGGGGGTACTAGGATCGGATACGCAGTATTTT. The genes are TRBV5-4 and TRBJ2-3, with a possible D match to TRBD2 (6 bases). The ends were cut back, 4 bases at V and 6 bases at J, with 18 bases in the middle. CDR3 length: 15 amino acids. Germline CDR1 reads SGHNT; CDR2 reads YYREEE (reference sequence). Together with reference TRBV5-4 and TRBJ2-3, the CDR3 gives the full variable domain: ETGVTQSPTHLIKTRGQQVTLRCSSQSGHNTVSWYQQALGQGPQFIFQYYREEENGRGNFPPRFSGLQFPNYSSELNVNALELDDSALYLCASSPGVLGSDTQYFGPGTRLTVL.

The rearrangement links TRBV19 to TRBJ2-5; the match to TRBD2 covers 8 bases. Germline V gene sequence: CDR1 LNHDA, CDR2 SQIVND (reference sequence). V lost 2 bases to trimming and J lost 4 bases; unmatched junction nucleotides: 6. There are 15 residues in the CDR3. The CDR3 nucleotides are TGTGCCAGTAGTATATCTACGGGGGGGGCAGAGACCCAGTACTTC. It is translated as CASSISTGGAETQYF.

The V and J genes are TRBV7-8 and TRBJ1-4; 8 bases align to TRBD1. The length of the CDR3 is 15 residues. J was trimmed by 8 bases and V by 1 base; bases with no gene match: 6. The germline CDR1 and CDR2 sequences are SGHVS and FQNEAQ. The CDR3 region has the DNA TGTGCCAGCAGCTTAGGTGTGCAGGGGGCGGAAAAACTGTTTTTT. It codes for CASSLGVQGAEKLFF.

The chain recombines TRBV6-4 with TRBJ1-6; D ambiguous. Germline V gene data show CDR1 as MRHNA and CDR2 as SNTAGT. Trimming cost V 6 bases and J 9 bases, with 18 bases left between them. This CDR3 comprises 15 residues. Written as DNA, the CDR3 is TGTGCCAGCAGCCCCGCGGCCCTCGAGGGTTCACCCCTCCACTTT. This gives the protein CASSPAALEGSPLHF.

The CDR3 DNA is TGTGCCAGCAGCCCCCGAACAGGGGGAGGTGAAAAACTGTTTTTT. It encodes CASSPRTGGGEKLFF. This rearrangement joins TRBV7-2 to TRBJ1-4, with TRBD1 matching 8 bases. Per the germline V gene, CDR1 is SGHTA and CDR2 is FQGNSA. Losses at the gene ends were 5 bases for V and 7 bases for J; bases not matched to a gene: 9. The CDR3 is made up of 15 amino acids.

The CDR3 DNA follows: TGTGCCAGCAGCGCCTCGGGGCGGGGGCCCAGCAACAATGAGCAGTTCTTC. It is translated as CASSASGRGPSNNEQFF. V is TRBV9 and J is TRBJ2-1, with D perhaps TRBD2 (7 bases). Germline V CDR1 and CDR2: SGDLS, YYNGEE. This CDR3 has 17 residues. V was trimmed by 3 bases and J by 5 bases, leaving 21 bases between them.

This clone appeared once. The rearrangement uses TRBV5-6 and TRBJ1-3, with D possibly TRBD1 on 6 matching bases. Per germline, CDR1 SGHDT and CDR2 YYEEEE. V was cut by 4 bases and J by 4 bases, with 12 bases left in between. The CDR3 consists of 14 residues. This CDR3 is CASSPYRDGNTIYF. Written as DNA, the CDR3 is TGTGCCAGCAGCCCATACAGGGACGGAAACACCATATATTTT.

The chain uses TRBV6-6 and TRBJ2-7; 8 bases are a match to TRBD1. This CDR3 is 15 amino acids long. Germline CDR1 reads MNHNY; CDR2 reads SVGAGI (reference sequence). J lost 6 bases, V lost 4 bases, and 11 bases had no gene match. Here the CDR3 DNA reads TGTGCCAGCAGTTTTGAGGCAGGGGGCTGGGGCGAGCAGTACTTC. This sequence encodes CASSFEAGGWGEQYF.

The chain couples TRBV6-5 to TRBJ1-3; D remains unclear. V was trimmed by 10 bases and J by 9 bases, leaving 13 bases between them. Germline assignment: CDR1 MNHEY and CDR2 SVGAGI. The CDR3 runs 11 residues. CDR3 loop: CATLAGVTIYF. For the CDR3, the DNA is TGTGCCACCCTAGCTGGAGTCACCATATATTTT.

The V and J genes are TRBV29-1 and TRBJ1-1; tentatively, D is TRBD1 (6 bases). In germline, CDR1 is SQVTM, CDR2 ANQGSEA. The CDR3 is 14 amino acids. Trimming took 3 bases from V and 0 from J, leaving 11 bases between them. CDR3 residues: CSVDGGAMNTEAFF. The DNA of the CDR3 is TGCAGCGTTGACGGGGGGGCGATGAACACTGAAGCTTTCTTT.

V and J are TRBV19 and TRBJ1-4, with 10 bases aligning to TRBD1. CDR3 length: 15 residues. Germline CDR1 and CDR2: LNHDA and SQIVND (reference sequence). The trim removed 6 bases at V and 7 bases at J, leaving 8 bases unmatched. The CDR3 region has the DNA TGTGCCAGTAGACTATTAGGGACAGGGGCTGAAAAACTGTTTTTT. As protein: CASRLLGTGAEKLFF.

V and J are TRBV7-2 and TRBJ2-2; D uncertain. The germline CDR1 and CDR2 sequences are SGHTA and FQGNSA. The V gene lost 0 bases and the J gene lost 0 bases, with 5 bases spanning the gap. The CDR3 has 15 residues. CDR3 nucleotides: TGTGCCAGCAGCTTAGCTGGGCCGAACACCGGGGAGCTGTTTTTT. This translates into CASSLAGPNTGELFF.

J is TRBJ1-6 and V is TRBV14; 8 bases map to TRBD1. The length of the CDR3 is 14 residues. The V gene's germline CDR1 is SGHDN and CDR2 FVKESK. The ends lost 1 base at V and 11 bases at J; junction bases unmatched: 4. In DNA form, the CDR3 reads TGTGCCAGCAGCCAAGTACAGGGGGTTGCACCCCTCCACTTT. Translation gives CASSQVQGVAPLHF.

The chain carries TRBV6-5 and TRBJ1-5; TRBD1 might be the D (5 bases). Germline V gene sequence: CDR1 MNHEY, CDR2 SVGAGI. The length of the CDR3 is 13 residues. Deletions cut 6 bases from V and 7 bases from J, with 13 bases between. Here the CDR3 DNA reads TGTGCCAGCAGGCTGTCGGGGGGACAGCCCCAGCATTTT. It translates to CASRLSGGQPQHF.

This chain uses TRBV6-1 with TRBJ2-1, with 13 bases identical to TRBD2. CDR1 is MNHNS, CDR2 SASEGT, per germline. Trimming at V came to 3 bases and at J to 10 bases, leaving 6 bases not matched to a gene. This CDR3 region has 15 residues. CDR3 DNA: TGTGCCAGCAGTGAGAGACTAGCGGGGGGTGGAGAGCAGTTCTTC. Translating it yields CASSERLAGGGEQFF.

The rearrangement joins TRBV2 to TRBJ1-5; 9 bases agree with TRBD1. Germline CDR1 is SNHLY and CDR2 is FYNNEI. This CDR3 is 15 amino acids long. Trimming at V came to 6 bases and at J to 2 bases, leaving 5 bases not matched to a gene. CDR3 bases: TGTGCCAGCAGCTTGGACAGGGGACGCAATCAGCCCCAGCATTTT. Translating gives CASSLDRGRNQPQHF. The full variable domain, with the rest looked up from reference TRBV2 and TRBJ1-5, is EPEVTQTPSHQVTQMGQEVILRCVPISNHLYFYWYRQILGQKVEFLVSFYNNEISEKSEIFDDQFSVERPDGSNFTLKIRSTKLEDSAMYFCASSLDRGRNQPQHFGDGTRLSIL.

V gene TRBV30 combines with J gene TRBJ1-4, with TRBD1 matching over 9 bases. V trimming: 6 bases; J trimming: 8 bases; junction bases outside the gene matches: 10. Germline V gene lookup returns CDR1 GTSNPN and CDR2 SVGIG (reference sequence). This CDR3 is 14 amino acids long. The CDR3 coding sequence is TGTGCCTGCCGTAACAGGGGGCGCAGAGAAAAACTGTTTTTT. Translating gives CACRNRGRREKLFF.

The genes are TRBV3-1 (or the pseudogene TRBV3-2) and TRBJ2-5; no reliable D call. Trimming cost V 1 base and J 5 bases, with 11 bases left between them. This CDR3 is 14 amino acids long. Germline loops: CDR1 LGHDT, CDR2 YNNKEL (reference sequence). As DNA, the CDR3 is TGTGCCAGCAGCCAAGGAGCGTTTGGGGAGACCCAGTACTTC. Residues: CASSQGAFGETQYF.

The rearrangement uses TRBV18 and TRBJ2-2; 10 bases match TRBD2. The CDR3 has 16 amino acids. J was trimmed by 4 bases and V by 1 base; bases with no gene match: 3. From germline, CDR1 is KGHSH and CDR2 LQKENI. The CDR3 DNA is TGTGCCAGCTCACCACGGGGACTAGCGAGCACCGGGGAGCTGTTTTTT. Its protein is CASSPRGLASTGELFF.

This clone was observed a single time. The J gene is TRBJ1-1, the V gene TRBV3-1 (or the pseudogene TRBV3-2); D is ambiguous. The germline V gene encodes CDR1 LGHDT and CDR2 YNNKEL (reference sequence). This CDR3 spans 14 amino acids. V lost 0 bases and J 7 bases, leaving 12 bases between the germline ends. The CDR3 loop is CASSQDGGLGEAFF. The CDR3 DNA sequence: TGTGCCAGCAGCCAAGATGGAGGTTTGGGTGAAGCTTTCTTT.

The chain is built from TRBV12-2 and TRBJ2-7; TRBD1, the D gene given by the table, was not confirmed from the DNA. TRBV12-2 counts as a pseudogene. The CDR3 is 16 residues long. CDR3 amino acids: CASRLAPVRGTYEQYF. The CDR3 DNA reads as TGTGCAAGTCGCTTAGCCCCAGTCAGGGGGACCTACGAGCAGTACTTC.

This clone was seen a few times. This sequence joins TRBV7-2 and TRBJ2-1; 9 bases fit TRBD2. The CDR3 contains 15 residues. CDR1 is SGHTA and CDR2 is FQGNSA in the germline V gene. V shed 4 bases, J shed 2 bases, and the junction held 3 bases outside the gene matches. In DNA form, the CDR3 reads TGTGCCAGCAGCTCCCGGACTAGCGCCTACAATGAGCAGTTCTTC. Translated: CASSSRTSAYNEQFF.

V is TRBV7-8 and J is TRBJ1-1, with 8 nucleotides matching TRBD1. This CDR3 contains 14 residues. V dropped 1 base and J dropped 5; count of bases not matched to a gene: 3. Germline assignment: CDR1 SGHVS and CDR2 FQNEAQ. The chain's CDR3 is CASSLGTGSTEAFF. DNA for the CDR3: TGTGCCAGCAGCTTAGGGACAGGGAGTACTGAAGCTTTCTTT.

The chain is built from TRBV9 and TRBJ2-1; a possible D gene is TRBD1 (7 bases). This CDR3 comprises 16 residues. Per germline, CDR1 SGDLS and CDR2 YYNGEE. V lost 4 bases and J 3 bases, leaving 17 bases between the germline ends. The chain's CDR3 is CASSLRRDRNYNEQFF. As DNA, the CDR3 is TGTGCCAGCAGCCTTAGGAGGGACAGAAACTACAATGAGCAGTTCTTC.

The chain links TRBV3-1 (or the pseudogene TRBV3-2) to TRBJ1-1; possibly TRBD1 for D (5 bases). The germline CDR1 and CDR2 sequences are LGHDT and YNNKEL (reference sequence). Trimming removed 4 bases from V and 10 bases from J, with 16 bases in between. The CDR3 has 13 residues. CDR3 sequence: CASSRIGTVGAFF. In DNA, the CDR3 is TGTGCCAGCAGCCGCATCGGGACTGTCGGAGCTTTCTTT.

The chain combines TRBV6-5 with TRBJ1-6; D possibly corresponds to TRBD1 (5 bases). CDR3 length equals 14 residues. The germline V gene encodes CDR1 MNHEY and CDR2 SVGAGI. Trimming pared 6 bases from V and 10 bases from J, leaving 16 bases between. The chain's CDR3 is CASRGQGRGSPLHF. CDR3 sequence (DNA): TGTGCCAGCAGGGGCCAGGGCCGAGGATCACCCCTCCACTTT.